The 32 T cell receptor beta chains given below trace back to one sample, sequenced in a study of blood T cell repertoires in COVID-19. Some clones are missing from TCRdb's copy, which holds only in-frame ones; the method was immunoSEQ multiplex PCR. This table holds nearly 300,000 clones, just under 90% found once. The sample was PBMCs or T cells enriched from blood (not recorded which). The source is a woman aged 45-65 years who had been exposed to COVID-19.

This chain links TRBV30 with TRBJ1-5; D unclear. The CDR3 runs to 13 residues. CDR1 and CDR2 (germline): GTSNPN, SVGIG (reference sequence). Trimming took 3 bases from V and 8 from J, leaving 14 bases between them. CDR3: CAWSREGFEPQHF. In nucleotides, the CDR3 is TGTGCCTGGAGCCGGGAGGGTTTTGAGCCCCAGCATTTT.

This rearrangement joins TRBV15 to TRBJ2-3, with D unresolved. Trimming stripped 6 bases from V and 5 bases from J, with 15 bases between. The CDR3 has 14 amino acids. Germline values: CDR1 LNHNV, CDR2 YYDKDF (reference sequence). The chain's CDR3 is CATRVTPRIDTQYF. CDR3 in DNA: TGTGCCACCAGGGTTACCCCGAGGATAGATACGCAGTATTTT. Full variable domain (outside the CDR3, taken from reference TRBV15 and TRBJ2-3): DAMVIQNPRYQVTQFGKPVTLSCSQTLNHNVMYWYQQKSSQAPKLLFHYYDKDFNNEADTPDNFQSRRPNTSFCFLDIRSPGLGDTAMYLCATRVTPRIDTQYFGPGTRLTVL.

CDR3 in DNA: TGTGCCAGCAGCCCCCGCTACGGCTACACCTTC. Residues: CASSPRYGYTF. The chain couples TRBV7-2 to TRBJ1-2; D is uncertain. CDR1 and CDR2 (germline): SGHTA, FQGNSA. The V end lost 5 bases, the J end lost 8 bases, and 9 bases lay between the germline ends. The CDR3 has 11 amino acids. Full variable domain (remainder filled in from reference TRBV7-2 and TRBJ1-2): GAGVSQSPSNKVTEKGKDVELRCDPISGHTALYWYRQSLGQGLEFLIYFQGNSAPDKSGLPSDRFSAERTGGSVSTLTIQRTQQEDSAVYLCASSPRYGYTFGSGTRLTVV.

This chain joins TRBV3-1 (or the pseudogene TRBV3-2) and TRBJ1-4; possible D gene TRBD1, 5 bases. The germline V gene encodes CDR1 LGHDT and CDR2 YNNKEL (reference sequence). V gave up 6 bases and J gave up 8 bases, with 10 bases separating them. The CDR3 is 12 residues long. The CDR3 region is CASRPQGEKLFF. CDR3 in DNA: TGTGCCAGCAGGCCCCAGGGCGAAAAACTGTTTTTT.

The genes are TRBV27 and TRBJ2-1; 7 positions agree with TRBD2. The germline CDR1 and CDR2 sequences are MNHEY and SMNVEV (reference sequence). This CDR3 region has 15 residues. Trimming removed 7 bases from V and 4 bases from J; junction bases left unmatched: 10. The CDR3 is CASTPTGEGYNEQFF. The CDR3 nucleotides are TGTGCCAGCACCCCTACGGGGGAGGGGTACAATGAGCAGTTCTTC.

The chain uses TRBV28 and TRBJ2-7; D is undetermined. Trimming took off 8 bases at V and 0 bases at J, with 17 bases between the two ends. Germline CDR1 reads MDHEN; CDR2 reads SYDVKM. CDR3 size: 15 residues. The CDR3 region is CASPPSQDTSYEQYF. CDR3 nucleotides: TGTGCCAGCCCTCCTTCTCAGGATACCTCCTACGAGCAGTACTTC.

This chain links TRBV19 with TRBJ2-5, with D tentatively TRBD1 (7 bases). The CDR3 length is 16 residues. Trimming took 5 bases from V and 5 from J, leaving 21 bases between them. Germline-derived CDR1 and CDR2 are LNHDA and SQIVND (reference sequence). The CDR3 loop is CASSGGGRQGGETQYF. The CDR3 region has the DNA TGTGCCAGTAGTGGAGGGGGGAGACAGGGAGGCGAGACCCAGTACTTC.

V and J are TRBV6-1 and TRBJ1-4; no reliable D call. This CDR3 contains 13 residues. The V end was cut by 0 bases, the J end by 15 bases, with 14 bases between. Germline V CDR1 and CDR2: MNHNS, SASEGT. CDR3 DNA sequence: TGTGCCAGCAGTGAAGCGGGCAGGTATAAGGTGTTTTTT. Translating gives CASSEAGRYKVFF.

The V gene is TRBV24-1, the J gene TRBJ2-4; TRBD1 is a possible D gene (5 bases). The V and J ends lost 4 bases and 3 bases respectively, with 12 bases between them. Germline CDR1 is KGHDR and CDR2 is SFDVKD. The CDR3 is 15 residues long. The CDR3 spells CATSDPTDIKNIQYF. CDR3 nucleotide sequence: TGTGCCACCAGTGACCCGACAGATATCAAAAACATTCAGTACTTC.

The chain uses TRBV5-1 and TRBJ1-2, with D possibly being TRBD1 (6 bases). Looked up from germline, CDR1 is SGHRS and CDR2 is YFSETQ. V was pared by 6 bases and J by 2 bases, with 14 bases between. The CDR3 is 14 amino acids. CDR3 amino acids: CASTPLTGNYGYTF. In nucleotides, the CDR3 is TGCGCCAGCACCCCGTTGACAGGCAACTATGGCTACACCTTC.

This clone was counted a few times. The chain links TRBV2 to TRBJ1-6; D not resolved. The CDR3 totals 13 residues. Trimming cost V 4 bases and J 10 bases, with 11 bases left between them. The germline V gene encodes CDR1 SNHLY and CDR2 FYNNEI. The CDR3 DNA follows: TGTGCCAGCAGTGGACAAAATTGGTCACCCCTCCACTTT. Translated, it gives CASSGQNWSPLHF. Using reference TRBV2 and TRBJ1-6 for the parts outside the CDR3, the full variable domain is EPEVTQTPSHQVTQMGQEVILRCVPISNHLYFYWYRQILGQKVEFLVSFYNNEISEKSEIFDDQFSVERPDGSNFTLKIRSTKLEDSAMYFCASSGQNWSPLHFGNGTRLTVT.

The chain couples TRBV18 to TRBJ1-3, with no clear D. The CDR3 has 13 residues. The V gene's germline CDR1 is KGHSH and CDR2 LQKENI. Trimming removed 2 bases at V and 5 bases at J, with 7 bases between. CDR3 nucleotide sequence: TGTGCCAGCTCACCAGAGGAAAGAAACACCATATATTTT. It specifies CASSPEERNTIYF. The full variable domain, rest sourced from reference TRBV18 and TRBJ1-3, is NAGVMQNPRHLVRRRGQEARLRCSPMKGHSHVYWYRQLPEEGLKFMVYLQKENIIDESGMPKERFSAEFPKEGPSILRIQQVVRGDSAAYFCASSPEERNTIYFGEGSWLTVV.

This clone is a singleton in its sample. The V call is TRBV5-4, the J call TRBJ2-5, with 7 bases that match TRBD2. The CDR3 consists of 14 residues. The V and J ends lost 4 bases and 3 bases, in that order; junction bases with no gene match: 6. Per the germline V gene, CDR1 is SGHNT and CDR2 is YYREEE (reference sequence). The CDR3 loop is CASSPGLVKETQYF. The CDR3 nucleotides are TGTGCCAGCAGCCCCGGACTAGTTAAAGAGACCCAGTACTTC.

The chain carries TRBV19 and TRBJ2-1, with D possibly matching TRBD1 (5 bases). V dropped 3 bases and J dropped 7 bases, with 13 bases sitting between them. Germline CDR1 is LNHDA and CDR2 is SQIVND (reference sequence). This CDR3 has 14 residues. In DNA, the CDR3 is TGTGCCAGTAGTATTTCCAGGGATGGTAATGAGCAGTTCTTC. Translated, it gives CASSISRDGNEQFF.

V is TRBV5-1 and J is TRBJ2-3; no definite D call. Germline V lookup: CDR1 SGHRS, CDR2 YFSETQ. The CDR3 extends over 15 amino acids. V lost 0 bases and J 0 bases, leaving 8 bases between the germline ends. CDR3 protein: CASSLGWLSTDTQYF. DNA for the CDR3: TGCGCCAGCAGCTTGGGGTGGCTTAGCACAGATACGCAGTATTTT.

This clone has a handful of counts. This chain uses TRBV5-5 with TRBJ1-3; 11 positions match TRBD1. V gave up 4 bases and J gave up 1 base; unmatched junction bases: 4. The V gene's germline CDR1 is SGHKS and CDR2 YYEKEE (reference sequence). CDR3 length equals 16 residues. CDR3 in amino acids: CASSPGQGESGNTIYF. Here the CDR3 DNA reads TGTGCCAGCAGCCCGGGACAGGGGGAGTCTGGAAACACCATATATTTT.

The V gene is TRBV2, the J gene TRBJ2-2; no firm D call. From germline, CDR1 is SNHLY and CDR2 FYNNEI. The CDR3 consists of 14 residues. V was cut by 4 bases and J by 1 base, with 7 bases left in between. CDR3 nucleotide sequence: TGTGCCAGCAGTGTTTCAGAGAACACCGGGGAGCTGTTTTTT. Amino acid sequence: CASSVSENTGELFF.

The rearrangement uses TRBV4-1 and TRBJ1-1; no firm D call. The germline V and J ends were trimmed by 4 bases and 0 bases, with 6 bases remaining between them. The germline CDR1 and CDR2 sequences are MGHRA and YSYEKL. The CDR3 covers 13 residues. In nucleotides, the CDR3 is TGCGCCAGCAGCCCTATCATGAACACTGAAGCTTTCTTT. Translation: CASSPIMNTEAFF.

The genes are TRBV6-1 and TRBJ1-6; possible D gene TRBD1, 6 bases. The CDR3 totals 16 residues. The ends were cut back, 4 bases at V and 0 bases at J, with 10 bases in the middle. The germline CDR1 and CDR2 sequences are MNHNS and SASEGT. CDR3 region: CASSGGQRSYNSPLHF. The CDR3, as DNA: TGTGCCAGCAGTGGAGGACAGCGCTCCTATAATTCACCCCTCCACTTT.

CDR3 coding DNA: TGTGCCAGCAGCTTGGGGGGGGCTGGCTACGAGCAGTACTTC. Its translation: CASSLGGAGYEQYF. The rearrangement links TRBV7-2 to TRBJ2-7; possibly TRBD2 for D (7 bases). V lost 3 bases to trimming and J lost 3 bases, with 12 bases between them. Germline CDR1 reads SGHTA; CDR2 reads FQGNSA. The CDR3 runs 14 residues. The entire variable domain, with the rest obtained from reference TRBV7-2 and TRBJ2-7, is as follows: GAGVSQSPSNKVTEKGKDVELRCDPISGHTALYWYRQSLGQGLEFLIYFQGNSAPDKSGLPSDRFSAERTGGSVSTLTIQRTQQEDSAVYLCASSLGGAGYEQYFGPGTRLTVT.

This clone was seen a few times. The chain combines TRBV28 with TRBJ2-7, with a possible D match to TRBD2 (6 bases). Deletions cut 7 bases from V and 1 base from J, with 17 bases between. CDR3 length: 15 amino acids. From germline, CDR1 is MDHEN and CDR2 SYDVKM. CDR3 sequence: CASTPGGVLSYEQYF. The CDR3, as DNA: TGTGCCAGCACCCCCGGGGGTGTCTTGTCCTACGAGCAGTACTTC. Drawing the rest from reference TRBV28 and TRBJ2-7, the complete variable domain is DVKVTQSSRYLVKRTGEKVFLECVQDMDHENMFWYRQDPGLGLRLIYFSYDVKMKEKGDIPEGYSVSREKKERFSLILESASTNQTSMYLCASTPGGVLSYEQYFGPGTRLTVT.

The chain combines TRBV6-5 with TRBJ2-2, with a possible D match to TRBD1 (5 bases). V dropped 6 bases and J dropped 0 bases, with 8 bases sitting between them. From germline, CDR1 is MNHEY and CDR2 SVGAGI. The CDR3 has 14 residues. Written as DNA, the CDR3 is TGTGCCAGCAGAGGGGCTCCGAACACCGGGGAGCTGTTTTTT. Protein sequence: CASRGAPNTGELFF.

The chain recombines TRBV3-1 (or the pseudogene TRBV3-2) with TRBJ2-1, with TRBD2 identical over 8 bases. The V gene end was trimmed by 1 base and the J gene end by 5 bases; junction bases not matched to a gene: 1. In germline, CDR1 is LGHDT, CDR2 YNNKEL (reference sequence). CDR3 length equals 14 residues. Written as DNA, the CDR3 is TGTGCCAGCAGCCAAGTACTAGCGGACAATGAGCAGTTCTTC. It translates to CASSQVLADNEQFF.

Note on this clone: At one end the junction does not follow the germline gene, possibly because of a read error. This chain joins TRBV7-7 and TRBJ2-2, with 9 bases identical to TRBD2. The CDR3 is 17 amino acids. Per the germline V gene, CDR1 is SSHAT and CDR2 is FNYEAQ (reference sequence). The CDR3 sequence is CASSLLLTSGNTGELFF. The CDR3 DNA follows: TGTGCTAGCAGCTTACTACTGACTAGCGGAAACACCGGGGAGCTGTTTTTT.

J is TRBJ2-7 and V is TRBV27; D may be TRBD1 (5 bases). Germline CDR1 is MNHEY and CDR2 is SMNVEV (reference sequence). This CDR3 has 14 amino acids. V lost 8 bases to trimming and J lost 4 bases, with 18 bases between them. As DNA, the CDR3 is TGTGCCAGCCAATCAGGGTCCCGCCTATACGAGCAGTACTTC. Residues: CASQSGSRLYEQYF.

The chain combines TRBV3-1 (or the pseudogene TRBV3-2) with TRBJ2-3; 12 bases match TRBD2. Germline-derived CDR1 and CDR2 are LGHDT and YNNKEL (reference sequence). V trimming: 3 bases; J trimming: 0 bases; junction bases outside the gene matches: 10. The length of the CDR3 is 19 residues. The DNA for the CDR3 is TGTGCCAGCAGCCAGAGGACTAGCGGGGTTTTGTCTAGCACAGATACGCAGTATTTT. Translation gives CASSQRTSGVLSSTDTQYF.

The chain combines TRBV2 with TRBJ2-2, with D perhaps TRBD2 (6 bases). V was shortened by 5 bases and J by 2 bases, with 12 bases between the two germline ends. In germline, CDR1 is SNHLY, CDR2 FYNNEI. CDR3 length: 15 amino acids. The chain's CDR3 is CASSPRDFNTGELFF. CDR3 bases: TGTGCCAGCAGTCCCCGGGACTTCAACACCGGGGAGCTGTTTTTT. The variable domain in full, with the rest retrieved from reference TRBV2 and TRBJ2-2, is EPEVTQTPSHQVTQMGQEVILRCVPISNHLYFYWYRQILGQKVEFLVSFYNNEISEKSEIFDDQFSVERPDGSNFTLKIRSTKLEDSAMYFCASSPRDFNTGELFFGEGSRLTVL.

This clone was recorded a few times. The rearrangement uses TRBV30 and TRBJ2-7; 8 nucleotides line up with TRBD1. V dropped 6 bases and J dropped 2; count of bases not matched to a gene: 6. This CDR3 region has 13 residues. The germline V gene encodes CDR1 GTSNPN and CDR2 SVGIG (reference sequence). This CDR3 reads CACLGQGPYEQYF. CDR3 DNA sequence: TGTGCCTGTCTAGGACAGGGTCCCTACGAGCAGTACTTC.

CDR3 nucleotides: TGTGCCAGCAGCTTACAAATGTATGGCTACACCTTC. This translates into CASSLQMYGYTF. The chain has TRBV11-2 and TRBJ1-2, with D hard to call. From germline, CDR1 is SGHAT and CDR2 FQNNGV. V lost 2 bases and J 5 bases, leaving 6 bases between the germline ends. The CDR3 length is 12 residues.

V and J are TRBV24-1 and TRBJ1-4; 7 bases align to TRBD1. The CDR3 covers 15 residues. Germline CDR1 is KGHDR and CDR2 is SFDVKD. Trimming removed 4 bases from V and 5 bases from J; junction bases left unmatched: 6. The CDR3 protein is CATSDTGALNEKLFF. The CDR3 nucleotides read TGTGCCACCAGTGACACAGGGGCCTTGAATGAAAAACTGTTTTTT.

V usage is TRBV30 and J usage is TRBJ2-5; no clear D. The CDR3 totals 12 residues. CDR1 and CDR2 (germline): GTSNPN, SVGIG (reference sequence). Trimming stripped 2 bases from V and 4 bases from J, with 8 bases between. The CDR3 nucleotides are TGTGCCTGGAGTCCACAGATAGAGACCCAGTACTTC. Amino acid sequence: CAWSPQIETQYF.

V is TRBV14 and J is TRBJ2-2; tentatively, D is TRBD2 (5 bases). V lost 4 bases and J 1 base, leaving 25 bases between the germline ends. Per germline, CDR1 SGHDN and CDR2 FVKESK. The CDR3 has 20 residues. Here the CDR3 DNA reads TGTGCCAGCAGCCGTCCCCGGACCGGGAAGAATCTTAAGAACACCGGGGAGCTGTTTTTT. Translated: CASSRPRTGKNLKNTGELFF.